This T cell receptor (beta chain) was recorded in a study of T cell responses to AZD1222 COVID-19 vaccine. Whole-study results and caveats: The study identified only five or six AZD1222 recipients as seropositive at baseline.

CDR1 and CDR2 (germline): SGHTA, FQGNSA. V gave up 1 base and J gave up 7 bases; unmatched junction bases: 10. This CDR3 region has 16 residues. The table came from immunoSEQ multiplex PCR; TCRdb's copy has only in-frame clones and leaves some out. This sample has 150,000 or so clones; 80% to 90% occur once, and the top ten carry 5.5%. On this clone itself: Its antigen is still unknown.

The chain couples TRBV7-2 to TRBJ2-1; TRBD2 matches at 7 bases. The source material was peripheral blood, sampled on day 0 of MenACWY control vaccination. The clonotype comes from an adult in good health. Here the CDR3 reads CASSLGGGSVLNEQFF. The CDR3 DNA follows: TGTGCCAGCAGCTTAGGCGGCGGGAGTGTGTTGAATGAGCAGTTCTTC.